This T cell receptor (beta chain) was obtained from a study of T-cell reconstitution after alpha-beta-depleted transplantation in children. Study-level findings and limits: The origin of alpha-beta T cells about two months after transplant was reportedly several hundred expanded graft clones. A year had passed since transplant, and T-cell counts and diversity by then came mostly from newly produced T cells. Some patients owed their high day-60 TCRbeta diversity to surviving recipient T cells and thymic progenitors.

V lost 5 bases to trimming and J lost 3 bases, with 11 bases between them. Germline V CDR1 and CDR2: MDHEN, SYDVKM. This CDR3 spans 14 amino acids. Preparation of the TCRbeta library used unique molecular identifiers. Each CDR3 protein gets one entry after TCRdb re-called the PCR reads with MiXCR. The data contain 350,000 to 500,000 distinct CDR3 sequences, around 46% of them seen just once; the ten biggest clones take up 25% to 30%. To note about this clonotype: As yet, its antigen is unknown.

This rearrangement joins TRBV28 to TRBJ2-1; unclear D gene. Sequencing was performed on PBMCs, taken before TCRalphabeta/CD19-depleted stem cell transplant. The TCR was taken from a girl aged 2-9 years with aplastic anemia, due to receive a stem cell transplant. This chain's CDR3 is CASSIMGLYNEQFF. The DNA of the CDR3 is TGTGCCAGCAGTATTATGGGCCTCTACAATGAGCAGTTCTTC.